The source of this T cell receptor beta chain is a study of patients and donors after allogeneic stem cell transplantation. TCRdb itself ran the RT-PCR reads through MiXCR, one entry per CDR3 protein. This table holds approximately 160,000 distinct CDR3 sequences, over 25% found once. The table lists this clonotype with a few counts. The origin of this receptor is a human donor who was either an allogeneic HSCT recipient or a stem cell or donor lymphocyte infusion donor (not recorded which). It is not recorded whose cells these are; they may come from a transplant donor. Sequences were obtained from blood, either unsorted or a sorted T cell fraction (not recorded which).

Here the CDR3 reads CSARGAVDEPQHF. CDR3 DNA: TGCAGTGCTAGAGGCGCGGTGGACGAGCCCCAGCATTTT. The V and J genes are TRBV20-1 and TRBJ1-5; D ambiguous. Trimming left V 1 base short and J 8 bases short, with 12 bases between. CDR1 DFQATT and CDR2 SNEGSKA come from the germline V gene (reference sequence). The CDR3 is made up of 13 amino acids.